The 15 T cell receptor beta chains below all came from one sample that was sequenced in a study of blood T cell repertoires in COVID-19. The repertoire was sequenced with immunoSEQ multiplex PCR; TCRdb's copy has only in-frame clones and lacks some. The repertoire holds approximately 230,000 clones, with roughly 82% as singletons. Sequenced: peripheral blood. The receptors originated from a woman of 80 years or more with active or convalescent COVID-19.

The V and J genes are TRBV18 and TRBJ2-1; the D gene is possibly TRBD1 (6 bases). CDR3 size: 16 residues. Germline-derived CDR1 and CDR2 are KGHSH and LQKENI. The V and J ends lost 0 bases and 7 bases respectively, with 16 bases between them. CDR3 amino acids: CASSPPQGWGRNEQFF. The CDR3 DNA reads TGTGCCAGCTCACCACCACAGGGATGGGGACGGAATGAGCAGTTCTTC.

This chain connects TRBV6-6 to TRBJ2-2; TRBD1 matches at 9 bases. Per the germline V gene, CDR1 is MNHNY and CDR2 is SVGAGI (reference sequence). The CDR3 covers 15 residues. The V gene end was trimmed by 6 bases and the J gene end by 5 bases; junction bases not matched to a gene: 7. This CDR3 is CASSLGQGGTGELFF. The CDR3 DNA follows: TGTGCCAGCAGCCTGGGACAGGGCGGTACCGGGGAGCTGTTTTTT.

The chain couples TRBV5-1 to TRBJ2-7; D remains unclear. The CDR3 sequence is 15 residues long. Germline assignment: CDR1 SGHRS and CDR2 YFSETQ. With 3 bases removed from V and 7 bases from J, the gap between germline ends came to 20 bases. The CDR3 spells CASSYTMPSASEQYF. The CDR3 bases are TGCGCCAGCAGCTATACGATGCCTAGTGCCTCTGAGCAGTACTTC.

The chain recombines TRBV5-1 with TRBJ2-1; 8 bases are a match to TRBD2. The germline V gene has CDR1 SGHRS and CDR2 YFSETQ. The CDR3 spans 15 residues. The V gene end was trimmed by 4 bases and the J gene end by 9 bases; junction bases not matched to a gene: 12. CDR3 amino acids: CASSPSSGGRGEQFF. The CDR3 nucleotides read TGCGCCAGCAGCCCGAGCAGCGGGGGCCGGGGTGAGCAGTTCTTC.

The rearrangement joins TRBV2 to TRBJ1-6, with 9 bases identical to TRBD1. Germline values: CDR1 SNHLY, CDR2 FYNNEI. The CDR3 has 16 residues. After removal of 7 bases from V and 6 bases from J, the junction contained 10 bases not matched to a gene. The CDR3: CASIWGQDRGNSPLHF. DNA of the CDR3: TGTGCCAGCATCTGGGGCCAGGACAGGGGTAATTCACCCCTCCACTTT. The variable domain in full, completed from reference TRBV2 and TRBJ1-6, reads EPEVTQTPSHQVTQMGQEVILRCVPISNHLYFYWYRQILGQKVEFLVSFYNNEISEKSEIFDDQFSVERPDGSNFTLKIRSTKLEDSAMYFCASIWGQDRGNSPLHFGNGTRLTVT.

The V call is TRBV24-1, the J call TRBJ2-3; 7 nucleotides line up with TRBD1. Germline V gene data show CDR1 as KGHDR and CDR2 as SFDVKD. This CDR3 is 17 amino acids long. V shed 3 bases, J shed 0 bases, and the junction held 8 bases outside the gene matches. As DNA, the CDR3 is TGTGCCACCAGTGATACCAGATACAGGGGCAGCACAGATACGCAGTATTTT. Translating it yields CATSDTRYRGSTDTQYF.

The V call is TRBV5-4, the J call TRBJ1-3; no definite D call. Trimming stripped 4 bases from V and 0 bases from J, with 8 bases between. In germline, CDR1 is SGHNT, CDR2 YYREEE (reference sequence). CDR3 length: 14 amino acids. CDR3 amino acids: CASSLTASGNTIYF. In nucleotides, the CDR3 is TGTGCCAGCAGCCTAACAGCCTCTGGAAACACCATATATTTT.

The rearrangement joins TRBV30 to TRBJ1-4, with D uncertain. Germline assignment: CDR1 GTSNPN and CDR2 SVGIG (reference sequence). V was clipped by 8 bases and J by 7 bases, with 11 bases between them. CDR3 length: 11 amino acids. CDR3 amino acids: CARHGSEKLFF. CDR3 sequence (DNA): TGTGCCCGGCATGGGAGTGAAAAACTGTTTTTT.

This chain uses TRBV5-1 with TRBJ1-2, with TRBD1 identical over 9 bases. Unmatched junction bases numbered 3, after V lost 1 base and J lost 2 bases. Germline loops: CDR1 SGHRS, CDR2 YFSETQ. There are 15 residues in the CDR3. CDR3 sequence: CASSLSGTGNYGYTF. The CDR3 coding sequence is TGCGCCAGCAGCTTGTCCGGGACAGGGAACTATGGCTACACCTTC.

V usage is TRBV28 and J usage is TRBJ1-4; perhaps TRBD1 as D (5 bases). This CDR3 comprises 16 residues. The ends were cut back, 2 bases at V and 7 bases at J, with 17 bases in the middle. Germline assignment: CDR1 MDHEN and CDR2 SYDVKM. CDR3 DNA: TGTGCCAGCAGTTTAAGGCCCGGGGGTAGGGTTGAAAAACTGTTTTTT. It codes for CASSLRPGGRVEKLFF.

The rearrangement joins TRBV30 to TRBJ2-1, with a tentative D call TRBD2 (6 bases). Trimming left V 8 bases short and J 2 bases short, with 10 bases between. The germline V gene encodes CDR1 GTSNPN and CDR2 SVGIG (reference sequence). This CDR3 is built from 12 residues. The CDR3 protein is CAGTHTYNEQFF. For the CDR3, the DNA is TGTGCCGGGACTCACACCTACAATGAGCAGTTCTTC.

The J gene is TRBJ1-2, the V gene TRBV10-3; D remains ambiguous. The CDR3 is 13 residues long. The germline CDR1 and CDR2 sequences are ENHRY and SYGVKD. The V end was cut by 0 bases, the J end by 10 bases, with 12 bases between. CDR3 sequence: CAISESSGVPYTF. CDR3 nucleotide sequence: TGTGCCATCAGTGAGTCGAGCGGGGTGCCCTACACCTTC.

The CDR3, as DNA: TGTGCCAGCAGTGCTACCAGGTCCACCGGGGAGCTGTTTTTT. Protein sequence: CASSATRSTGELFF. This chain uses TRBV2 with TRBJ2-2, with unresolved D. V shed 4 bases and J shed 4 bases, with 10 bases lying between them. CDR1 is SNHLY and CDR2 is FYNNEI in the germline V gene. CDR3 length equals 14 residues.

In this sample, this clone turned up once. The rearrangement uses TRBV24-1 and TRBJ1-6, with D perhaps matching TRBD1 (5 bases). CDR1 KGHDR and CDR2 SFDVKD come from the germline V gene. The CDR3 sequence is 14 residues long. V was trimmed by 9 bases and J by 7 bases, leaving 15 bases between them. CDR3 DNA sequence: TGTGCCACCCAAAGGGCGGGGACCAATTCACCCCTCCACTTT. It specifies CATQRAGTNSPLHF.

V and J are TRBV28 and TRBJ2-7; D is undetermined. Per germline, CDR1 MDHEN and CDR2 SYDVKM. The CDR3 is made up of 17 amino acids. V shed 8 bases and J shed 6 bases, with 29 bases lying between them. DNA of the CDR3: TGTGCCAGCTCTAACCCTTTAAATATTGGTAGGAGCTCCGAGCAGTACTTC. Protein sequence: CASSNPLNIGRSSEQYF.